This TCR beta chain was obtained from a study of shared clonotypes between healthy human individuals. Repertoires were generated with immunoSEQ multiplex PCR, while TCRdb's copy carries only in-frame clones and drops some. The profile shows under 2.5 million clones, approximately 90% of them singletons. V was trimmed by 5 bases and J by 1 base, leaving 15 bases between them. This CDR3 has 16 amino acids. CDR1 is MNHEY, CDR2 SMNVEV, per germline (reference sequence). This receptor was obtained from a man aged 18 to 30 in good health. Some clones in this sample may be carry-over from other donors' samples. The V and J genes are TRBV27 and TRBJ1-5; D is ambiguous. What was sequenced was naive CD4+ T cells from PBMCs. Subset reported: CD45RA+ positively selected. CDR3 DNA: TGTGCCAGCAGTCCCGGACCCGGGGAAAGCAATCAGCCCCAGCATTTT. Protein product: CASSPGPGESNQPQHF.